Ten or more counts support the clone carrying this T cell receptor (beta chain). The record originates from a study of T cells in Graves' hyperthyroidism and ophthalmopathy. Amplified TCR beta CDR3 regions derived from RNA transcripts. RT-PCR in the first round (using the HTBI primer set) targeted the TCR CDR3. TCRdb independently ran MiXCR on the multiplex PCR reads; one entry per CDR3 protein. The sample records about 520,000 distinct CDR3 sequences, approximately 25% being singletons. This TCR was sampled from a woman aged 30 to 39 with Graves' ophthalmopathy. Source material: blood.

CDR3 protein: CASSLSSVQETQYF. In DNA, the CDR3 is TGTGCCAGCAGCTTATCGTCGGTTCAAGAGACCCAGTACTTC. The chain carries TRBV7-2 and TRBJ2-5; D uncertain. The CDR3 has 14 residues. Germline V gene lookup returns CDR1 SGHTA and CDR2 FQGNSA. Trimming left V 2 bases short and J 2 bases short, with 9 bases between.